These 10 T cell receptor beta chains were sequenced from one sample in a study of tumor-infiltrating lymphocytes in primary liver carcinoma. Scientists recovered RNA and DNA together from around 20-30 mg of unsorted bulk tissue. TCR beta cDNA was reverse-transcribed from roughly 520 ng of total RNA. The reaction used a constant-region primer and ProtoScript II reverse transcriptase. Slightly modified ARM-PCR with three nested multiplex PCR rounds yielded TCR beta libraries. TRBV1-TRBV30 forward primers paired with a C-beta reverse primer were used in the first two PCR rounds, which ran roughly 10 cycles each. TCRdb independently ran MiXCR on the multiplex PCR reads; one entry per CDR3 protein. The profile shows tens of thousands of distinct CDR3 sequences, over 70% of them singletons. What was sequenced was liver tumor tissue from sampling region 2. Sample subset: tumor region T2, inferior pole. These receptors were obtained from a man aged 35-49 years with primary liver carcinoma and hepatitis B virus infection.

As concerns this clonotype: This CDR3 fails to terminate in the conserved phenylalanine or tryptophan, so it likely reflects a read error. This rearrangement joins TRBV14 to TRBJ1-1; D is undetermined. Germline CDR1 reads SGHDN; CDR2 reads FVKESK. CDR3 length equals 16 residues. The germline V and J ends were trimmed by 0 bases and 0 bases, with 11 bases remaining between them. The CDR3 sequence is CASSQDRGRLNTEAFY. CDR3 DNA sequence: TGTGCCAGCAGCCAAGATCGTGGTCGGCTGAACACTGAAGCTTTCTAT.

Points on this clonotype: Mismatch with germline at one junction end may stem from a read error. The chain recombines TRBV11-2 with TRBJ2-6; D is perhaps TRBD1 or TRBD2 (5 bases each). CDR3 length equals 15 residues. CDR1 is SGHAT and CDR2 is FQNNGV in the germline V gene. CDR3 coding DNA: TGTGACAACAGCAATGGACTCTCTGGGGCCAACATCCTGACTTTC. Protein product: CDNSNGLSGANILTF.

Many counts were recorded for this clonotype. The gene calls are TRBV5-6 and TRBJ2-1, with TRBD2 matching 8 bases. The J segment lost 2 bases and the V segment lost 4 bases, leaving 11 bases of the junction unmatched. The CDR3 extends over 17 amino acids. CDR1 and CDR2 from the germline V gene are SGHDT and YYEEEE. The CDR3, as DNA: TGTGCCAGCAGCCCACTTGGCGGGAGGACGACCTACAATGAGCAGTTCTTC. Protein sequence: CASSPLGGRTTYNEQFF.

This clonotype showed up just once. No conserved phenylalanine or tryptophan is present at the end of the CDR3, so a read error is the likely explanation. The chain joins TRBV29-1 to TRBJ1-1, with D uncertain. Trimming shortened V by 7 bases and J by 1 base, and 13 bases separated the two germline ends. The CDR3 sequence is 13 residues long. CDR1 and CDR2 from the germline V gene are SQVTM and ANQGSEA. CDR3 nucleotide sequence: TGCAGCGCATCGGAGGCGAGGAACACTGAAGCTTTCATT. This gives the protein CSASEARNTEAFI.

Details on this clonotype: A much larger clone lies one base from this, so it may be a read error. The chain links TRBV11-3 to TRBJ2-7; D may be TRBD2 (5 bases). Germline assignment: CDR1 SGHNT and CDR2 YENEEA. There are 13 residues in the CDR3. V dropped 4 bases and J dropped 5 bases, with 12 bases sitting between them. The DNA of the CDR3 is TGTGCCAGCAGCTCAGCCCTCGGGAACGAGCAGTACTTC. It translates to CASSSALGNEQYF.

The chain combines TRBV11-2 with TRBJ2-3; no definite D call. The DNA end is more similar to TRBJ1-5, so the J call may be wrong. The CDR3 covers 13 residues. Germline CDR1 and CDR2: SGHAT and FQNNGV. CDR3 bases: TGTGCCAGCAGCTTAGGCAGAATTGATATGCAGCATTTT. It specifies CASSLGRIDMQHF.

As for this clonotype: This may come from a read error, since a much larger clone is one base off. The V call is TRBV7-9, the J call TRBJ2-7; D perhaps matches TRBD1 (6 bases). The CDR3 loop spans 12 amino acids. The germline V gene has CDR1 SEHNR and CDR2 FQNEAQ (reference sequence). CDR3 nucleotide sequence: TGTGCCAGAAGCTTATTACAGGGCGAGCAGTACTTC. This encodes CARSLLQGEQYF.

Worth noting for this clonotype: An end of the junction does not agree with germline; a read error may underlie this. This sequence joins TRBV29-1 and TRBJ2-5; 10 nucleotides match TRBD1. The CDR3 has 13 amino acids. CDR1 is SQVTM and CDR2 is ANQGSEA in the germline V gene. CDR3 sequence reads: CSADRGQEETKYF. The CDR3, as DNA: TGCAGCGCCGACAGGGGGCAGGAGGAGACCAAGTACTTC.

The chain recombines TRBV29-1 with TRBJ2-3, with D possibly matching TRBD2 (5 bases). CDR3 size: 12 residues. V dropped 6 bases and J dropped 13 bases, with 20 bases sitting between them. Germline CDR1 is SQVTM and CDR2 is ANQGSEA. This CDR3 is CSVAEEHLGEYF. In DNA form, the CDR3 reads TGCAGCGTGGCAGAGGAACACCTCGGGGAGTATTTT.

About this clonotype: This may arise from a read error, as a much more abundant clone is one base away. J is TRBJ2-5 and V is TRBV7-8; D remains ambiguous. The CDR3 contains 14 residues. CDR1 SGHVS and CDR2 FQNEAQ come from the germline V gene. V shed 2 bases and J shed 5 bases, with 12 bases lying between them. Written as DNA, the CDR3 is TGTGCCAGCAGCTTAAAGGCAGGAGTGGAGACCCAGTACTTC. This sequence encodes CASSLKAGVETQYF.